The 28 T cell receptor beta chains reported below all come from one sample, sequenced in a study of spatial heterogeneity in lung cancer. A single record per CDR3 protein comes from TCRdb applying MiXCR to the 5' RACE reads. The sample has about 85,000 distinct CDR3 sequences; roughly a fifth are singletons. As to time point: sample taken at primary tumor resection. No cells were sorted before sequencing. The whole RNA sequenced was extracted from tumor, nontumor lung or frozen PBMC. The source was PBMCs, collected at surgery. The receptors originated from a male donor with early-stage non-small cell lung cancer.

The chain is built from TRBV25-1 and TRBJ2-5; 8 bases are a match to TRBD2. The CDR3 contains 15 residues. With 1 base clipped from V and 5 bases from J, the junction kept 6 bases outside the gene matches. The germline gives CDR1 MGHDK, CDR2 SYGVNS. CDR3 sequence: CASSEWSGGRETQYF. DNA of the CDR3: TGTGCCAGCAGTGAATGGAGCGGGGGCCGGGAGACCCAGTACTTC.

This clonotype has just a few counts. This chain joins TRBV5-1 and TRBJ2-2; D is undetermined. Between the trimmed V and J ends, which lost 5 bases and 1 base, there was a span of 12 bases. Germline V gene data show CDR1 as SGHRS and CDR2 as YFSETQ. This CDR3 has 15 residues. The CDR3 here is CASRVGPENTGELFF. CDR3 DNA sequence: TGCGCCAGCAGGGTAGGGCCCGAGAACACCGGGGAGCTGTTTTTT.

The genes are TRBV24-1 and TRBJ2-3; D remains ambiguous. With 4 bases removed from V and 6 bases from J, the gap between germline ends came to 10 bases. In germline, CDR1 is KGHDR, CDR2 SFDVKD. CDR3 length: 13 amino acids. CDR3 region: CATSEVSRDTQYF. In DNA form, the CDR3 reads TGTGCCACCAGTGAGGTCTCCCGGGATACGCAGTATTTT.

This clonotype was seen a few times. The rearrangement joins TRBV7-2 to TRBJ2-5; D may be TRBD1 or TRBD2 (5 bases each). Trimming stripped 3 bases from V and 0 bases from J, with 11 bases between. The CDR3 loop spans 15 amino acids. CDR1 SGHTA and CDR2 FQGNSA come from the germline V gene. The CDR3 DNA reads as TGTGCCAGCAGCTTCCATGAGGGGTACCAAGAGACCCAGTACTTC. This codes for CASSFHEGYQETQYF.

The rearrangement joins TRBV20-1 to TRBJ1-2, with no clear D. CDR3 length: 12 residues. V shed 5 bases and J shed 2 bases, with 9 bases lying between them. CDR1 is DFQATT and CDR2 is SNEGSKA in the germline V gene (reference sequence). For the CDR3, the DNA is TGCAGTGCTCCAGACCGGAACTATGGCTACACCTTC. Its translation is CSAPDRNYGYTF.

This clonotype was counted many times. The chain employs TRBV7-9 and TRBJ1-6, with D unresolved. CDR1 is SEHNR, CDR2 FQNEAQ, per germline (reference sequence). The ends were cut back, 4 bases at V and 7 bases at J, with 5 bases in the middle. This CDR3 region has 12 residues. This CDR3 reads CASSSPNSPLHF. DNA of the CDR3: TGTGCCAGCAGCTCGCCGAATTCACCCCTCCACTTT. Full variable domain (missing parts from reference TRBV7-9 and TRBJ1-6): DTGVSQNPRHKITKRGQNVTFRCDPISEHNRLYWYRQTLGQGPEFLTYFQNEAQLEKSRLLSDRFSAERPKGSFSTLEIQRTEQGDSAMYLCASSSPNSPLHFGNGTRLTVT.

This clonotype turned up a few times. The chain carries TRBV2 and TRBJ2-1; D tentatively reads TRBD1 or TRBD2 (6 bases each). The germline V and J ends were trimmed by 10 bases and 5 bases, with 15 bases remaining between them. The length of the CDR3 is 13 residues. Germline-derived CDR1 and CDR2 are SNHLY and FYNNEI. The CDR3 is CANKGERDNEQFF. CDR3 bases: TGTGCCAACAAGGGGGAGCGGGACAATGAGCAGTTCTTC.

This clonotype was detected only a few times. The V and J genes are TRBV11-2 and TRBJ2-5; no clear D. The CDR3 sequence is 12 residues long. Trimming stripped 4 bases from V and 5 bases from J, with 8 bases between. Germline assignment: CDR1 SGHAT and CDR2 FQNNGV. Written as DNA, the CDR3 is TGTGCCAGCAGCTCGTCGGCTGAGACCCAGTACTTC. Its protein product is CASSSSAETQYF. Based on the CDR3 plus reference TRBV11-2 and TRBJ2-5, the full variable domain is EAGVAQSPRYKIIEKRQSVAFWCNPISGHATLYWYQQILGQGPKLLIQFQNNGVVDDSQLPKDRFSAERLKGVDSTLKIQPAKLEDSAVYLCASSSSAETQYFGPGTRLLVL.

The V gene is TRBV7-2, the J gene TRBJ2-2; D unclear. The CDR3 loop spans 13 amino acids. Germline-derived CDR1 and CDR2 are SGHTA and FQGNSA. V was cut by 1 base and J by 6 bases, with 6 bases left in between. The CDR3 loop is CASSLGMAGELFF. CDR3 nucleotides: TGTGCCAGCAGCTTAGGGATGGCCGGGGAGCTGTTTTTT.

The table lists this clonotype with a few counts. The chain is built from TRBV6-2 or TRBV6-3 and TRBJ1-2; D is uncertain. Germline V gives CDR1 MNHEY, CDR2 SVGEGT. Trimming removed 0 bases from V and 4 bases from J, with 9 bases in between. The CDR3 extends over 14 amino acids. The CDR3 here is CASSYSREGYGYTF. CDR3 DNA sequence: TGTGCCAGCAGTTACTCGAGAGAGGGCTATGGCTACACCTTC.

The sample holds a few counts of this clonotype. The rearrangement uses TRBV19 and TRBJ2-1; the D gene could be TRBD1 or TRBD2 (5 bases each). The V end was cut by 7 bases, the J end by 0 bases, with 13 bases between. The CDR3 has 15 residues. The V gene's germline CDR1 is LNHDA and CDR2 SQIVND (reference sequence). The CDR3 DNA follows: TGTGCCAGTATGAGTTCCGGGGCCTCCTACAATGAGCAGTTCTTC. Translating it yields CASMSSGASYNEQFF.

This clonotype was seen a handful of times. The chain links TRBV5-6 to TRBJ2-2; 15 positions match TRBD2. V was pared by 4 bases and J by 3 bases, with 16 bases of the junction left unmatched. This CDR3 region has 21 residues. Per the germline V gene, CDR1 is SGHDT and CDR2 is YYEEEE. CDR3 nucleotides: TGTGCCAGCAGCCAGCTTGGCTTTGGGACTAGCGGGGGGCTTTACACCGGGGAGCTGTTTTTT. This translates into CASSQLGFGTSGGLYTGELFF.

This clonotype showed up just a few times. The chain employs TRBV28 and TRBJ1-2; D call uncertain. The germline V and J ends were trimmed by 2 bases and 0 bases, with 4 bases remaining between them. The CDR3 has 13 amino acids. From germline, CDR1 is MDHEN and CDR2 SYDVKM. DNA of the CDR3: TGTGCCAGCAGTTTACCCACTAACTATGGCTACACCTTC. It codes for CASSLPTNYGYTF.

The table lists this clonotype with many counts. The chain combines TRBV7-9 with TRBJ2-3; D is undetermined. The germline gives CDR1 SEHNR, CDR2 FQNEAQ (reference sequence). This CDR3 contains 13 residues. The V end lost 1 base, the J end lost 2 bases, and 4 bases lay between the germline ends. In DNA, the CDR3 is TGTGCCAGCAGCTTAGGCGTCACAGATACGCAGTATTTT. Protein: CASSLGVTDTQYF.

The rearrangement links TRBV7-3 to TRBJ2-1, with D unresolved. The CDR3 covers 14 residues. Between the trimmed V and J ends, which lost 2 bases and 9 bases, there was a span of 14 bases. Germline values: CDR1 SGHTA, CDR2 FQGTGA. CDR3 sequence: CASSLGQSRPEQFF. The CDR3 DNA reads as TGTGCCAGCAGCTTAGGTCAATCCCGACCTGAGCAGTTCTTC. Looking up the rest from reference TRBV7-3 and TRBJ2-1 gives the full variable domain: GAGVSQTPSNKVTEKGKYVELRCDPISGHTALYWYRQSLGQGPEFLIYFQGTGAADDSGLPNDRFFAVRPEGSVSTLKIQRTERGDSAVYLCASSLGQSRPEQFFGPGTRLTVL.

This clonotype was picked up a small number of times. The chain joins TRBV7-9 to TRBJ2-1, with 8 bases that match TRBD1. Germline V gives CDR1 SEHNR, CDR2 FQNEAQ (reference sequence). The trim removed 7 bases at V and 15 bases at J, leaving 14 bases unmatched. The length of the CDR3 is 13 residues. The CDR3 is CASTGTGTMIGFF. The CDR3, as DNA: TGTGCCAGCACAGGGACAGGCACAATGATAGGGTTCTTC.

This clonotype has just a few counts. This rearrangement joins TRBV7-2 to TRBJ2-3; TRBD1 matches at 8 bases. Germline CDR1 reads SGHTA; CDR2 reads FQGNSA. J gave up 4 bases and V 8 bases, and 11 bases lay outside the gene matches. The CDR3 covers 15 residues. CDR3 in DNA: TGTGCCAGCGGGGGTTACCAACAGGGGGCAGATACGCAGTATTTT. This translates into CASGGYQQGADTQYF.

The gene calls are TRBV6-6 and TRBJ2-7; the D gene could be TRBD1 or TRBD2 (7 bases each). V was clipped by 2 bases and J by 7 bases, with 12 bases between them. Germline V gives CDR1 MNHNY, CDR2 SVGAGI (reference sequence). CDR3 length: 13 amino acids. CDR3 loop: CASSYGQGGEQYF. The CDR3 bases are TGTGCCAGCAGTTACGGTCAGGGGGGGGAGCAGTACTTC.

This sequence joins TRBV20-1 and TRBJ2-1, with 7 bases fitting TRBD1. The J segment lost 1 base and the V segment lost 5 bases, leaving 5 bases of the junction unmatched. Germline assignment: CDR1 DFQATT and CDR2 SNEGSKA (reference sequence). This CDR3 spans 14 amino acids. The CDR3 region is CSARTGESYNEQFF. CDR3 DNA sequence: TGCAGTGCTCGGACAGGCGAATCCTACAATGAGCAGTTCTTC.

This clonotype was seen a few times. For the CDR3, the DNA is TGTGCCAGCAGCTTAGAACTAAGAAACACCGGGGAGCTGTTTTTT. As protein: CASSLELRNTGELFF. This chain uses TRBV11-1 with TRBJ2-2; D remains unclear. Looked up from germline, CDR1 is SGHAT and CDR2 is FQDESV (reference sequence). The CDR3 sequence is 15 residues long. Trimming took off 1 base at V and 2 bases at J, with 8 bases between the two ends.

The chain couples TRBV9 to TRBJ2-2; D unresolved. Germline CDR1 is SGDLS and CDR2 is YYNGEE. The CDR3 is made up of 15 amino acids. V lost 1 base, J lost 2 bases, and 9 bases lay in between. The CDR3 loop is CASSVRAANTGELFF. In nucleotides, the CDR3 is TGTGCCAGCAGCGTACGGGCAGCCAACACCGGGGAGCTGTTTTTT.

The chain recombines TRBV6-5 with TRBJ2-7; weak D call: TRBD1 (6 bases). The V gene's germline CDR1 is MNHEY and CDR2 SVGAGI. Trimming removed 1 base from V and 5 bases from J, with 12 bases in between. This CDR3 is built from 14 residues. The CDR3: CASSYLQGADEQYF. In DNA form, the CDR3 reads TGTGCCAGCAGTTACTTACAGGGAGCCGACGAGCAGTACTTC.

In the case of this clonotype: A much larger clone sits a single nucleotide away, making a read error possible. This rearrangement joins TRBV2 to TRBJ1-5; D unresolved. Germline V gene sequence: CDR1 SNHLY, CDR2 FYNNEI. The CDR3 runs to 12 residues. Trimming removed 3 bases from V and 1 base from J, with 1 base in between. The CDR3 nucleotides read TGTGCCAGCAGTGACAGCAATCAGCCCCAGCATTTT. This translates into CASSDSNQPQHF.

The chain is built from TRBV11-1 and TRBJ2-1; TRBD2 matches 8 bases. Losses at the gene ends were 4 bases for V and 10 bases for J; bases not matched to a gene: 6. CDR1 and CDR2 (germline): SGHAT, FQDESV (reference sequence). The CDR3 covers 13 residues. CDR3 loop: CASSSGGQREQFF. CDR3 bases: TGTGCCAGCAGCTCGGGGGGGCAGCGGGAGCAGTTCTTC.

J is TRBJ2-2 and V is TRBV29-1; TRBD1 matches 7 bases. Germline V CDR1 and CDR2: SQVTM, ANQGSEA. With 6 bases clipped from V and 5 bases from J, the junction kept 9 bases outside the gene matches. The CDR3 runs to 14 residues. The CDR3: CSVRPGQQTGELFF. The CDR3 DNA reads TGCAGCGTCAGACCGGGACAGCAAACCGGGGAGCTGTTTTTT.

CDR3 DNA: TGTGCCAGCAGCCGAGGGGGCAGGGGCGGCACTGAAGCTTTCTTT. As protein: CASSRGGRGGTEAFF. V usage is TRBV11-3 and J usage is TRBJ1-1; TRBD1 matches at 7 bases. CDR3 length equals 15 residues. V lost 5 bases and J lost 4; bases outside the gene matches: 10. CDR1 and CDR2 (germline): SGHNT, YENEEA.

This chain connects TRBV12-3 or TRBV12-4 to TRBJ2-2; 8 nucleotides line up with TRBD2. With 0 bases clipped from V and 6 bases from J, the junction kept 0 bases outside the gene matches. The CDR3 loop spans 14 amino acids. The CDR3 loop reads CASSLAGGAGELFF. The CDR3, as DNA: TGTGCCAGCAGTTTAGCCGGGGGGGCCGGGGAGCTGTTTTTT.

This clonotype has a handful of counts. This chain links TRBV7-2 with TRBJ2-3, with 10 positions matching TRBD2. The CDR3 runs to 15 residues. Germline CDR1 is SGHTA and CDR2 is FQGNSA. V lost 2 bases, J lost 1 base, and 0 bases stayed unmatched. CDR3 residues: CASSLLAGGTDTQYF. CDR3 nucleotide sequence: TGTGCCAGCAGCTTACTAGCGGGGGGCACAGATACGCAGTATTTT.